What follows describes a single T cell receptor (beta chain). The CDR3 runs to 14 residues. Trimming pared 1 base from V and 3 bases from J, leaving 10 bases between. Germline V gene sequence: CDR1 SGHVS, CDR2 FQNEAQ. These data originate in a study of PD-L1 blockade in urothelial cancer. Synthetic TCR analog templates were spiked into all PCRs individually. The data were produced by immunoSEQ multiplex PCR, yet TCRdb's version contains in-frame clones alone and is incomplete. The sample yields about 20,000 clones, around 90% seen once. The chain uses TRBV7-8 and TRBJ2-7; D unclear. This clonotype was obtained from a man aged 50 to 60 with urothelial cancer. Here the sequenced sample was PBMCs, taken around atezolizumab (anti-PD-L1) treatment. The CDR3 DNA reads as TGTGCCAGCAGCTTAGGGCAGATTGACTACGAGCAGTACTTC. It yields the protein CASSLGQIDYEQYF.